Sequencing of this T cell receptor beta chain was carried out in a study of PD-L1 blockade in urothelial cancer. Method: immunoSEQ multiplex PCR; TCRdb's copy keeps in-frame clones and lacks some. The sample has more than 35,000 clones; approximately 80% are singletons. As for time point: pretreatment peripheral blood. Pretreatment sampling and on-treatment sampling together yielded between 1 and 8 samples for each patient. This CDR3 is built from 13 residues. Trimming at V came to 4 bases and at J to 8 bases, leaving 8 bases not matched to a gene. The germline V gene encodes CDR1 SGHKS and CDR2 YYEKEE (reference sequence). In its sample, this clone was seen a few times.

The TCR originated in an elderly man with urothelial cancer. The sequencing here drew on PBMCs, taken around atezolizumab (anti-PD-L1) treatment. This sequence joins TRBV5-5 and TRBJ1-2; 7 bases match TRBD1. The CDR3 here is CASSLQGTGGYTF. CDR3 nucleotide sequence: TGTGCCAGCAGCCTACAGGGGACTGGGGGCTACACCTTC. Full variable domain (remainder filled in from reference TRBV5-5 and TRBJ1-2): DAGVTQSPTHLIKTRGQQVTLRCSPISGHKSVSWYQQVLGQGPQFIFQYYEKEERGRGNFPDRFSARQFPNYSSELNVNALLLGDSALYLCASSLQGTGGYTFGSGTRLTVV.